A single sample gave rise to the 26 T cell receptor beta chains below, sequenced in a study of spatial heterogeneity in lung cancer. General study results and limits: How many expanded intratumoral alpha and beta TCRs were present tracked the tumor mutation count, which was a count of nonsynonymous mutations.

TCRdb called the 5' RACE reads again in MiXCR, with one record for every CDR3 protein. The table lists about 17,000 distinct CDR3 sequences, more than 5% of them singletons. No antigen is known for these receptors. Sample time point: sample taken at primary tumor resection. Specimen: lung tumor tissue, collected at surgery. These receptor sequences come from a male donor with early-stage non-small cell lung cancer.

Points on this clonotype: This beta chain is a stray sequence in a library constructed for alpha chains; its clone size is not meaningful. This chain connects TRBV15 to TRBJ2-3; tentatively, D is TRBD1 (6 bases). The V and J ends lost 0 bases and 0 bases respectively, with 10 bases between them. The length of the CDR3 is 16 residues. Germline V gene sequence: CDR1 LNHNV, CDR2 YYDKDF (reference sequence). The DNA of the CDR3 is TGTGCCACCAGCAGAGAAAGGACAGCTAGCACAGATACGCAGTATTTT. It encodes CATSRERTASTDTQYF.

This clonotype was seen repeatedly, ten times or more. Within a library made for alpha chains, this beta chain is off target, and its count is uninformative. The chain carries TRBV6-5 and TRBJ1-2; D remains ambiguous. Germline lookup yields CDR1 MNHEY and CDR2 SVGAGI. Trimming took off 5 bases at V and 2 bases at J, with 9 bases between the two ends. The CDR3 consists of 13 residues. The CDR3 DNA reads TGTGCCAGCAGTCAGACACTGAACTATGGCTACACCTTC. It encodes CASSQTLNYGYTF.

This clonotype was picked up many times. The library was designed around alpha chains, so this beta chain is a stray read whose abundance carries little weight. The rearrangement links TRBV29-1 to TRBJ2-3; no clear D gene. V was pared by 1 base and J by 5 bases, with 7 bases between. The germline V gene encodes CDR1 SQVTM and CDR2 ANQGSEA. The CDR3 runs to 12 residues. The CDR3 DNA is TGCAGCGTTGAAGCCGCAGAAGATACGCAGTATTTT. This translates into CSVEAAEDTQYF.

About this clonotype: This may arise from a read error, as a much more abundant clone is one base away. Because the library targeted alpha chains, this beta chain is an off-target read whose size means little. The gene calls are TRBV7-9 and TRBJ1-1; no reliable D call. V was cut by 5 bases and J by 1 base, with 8 bases left in between. The germline V gene has CDR1 SEHNR and CDR2 FQNEAQ (reference sequence). The CDR3 has 13 residues. The CDR3 DNA reads TGTGCCAGCAGCCACCGCCAGAACACTGAAGCTTTCTTT. This encodes CASSHRQNTEAFF.

This clonotype has ten or more counts. Within a library made for alpha chains, this beta chain is off target, and its count is uninformative. V and J are TRBV28 and TRBJ2-7; the D gene could be TRBD1 or TRBD2 (5 bases each). V was trimmed by 4 bases and J by 4 bases, leaving 17 bases between them. CDR1 is MDHEN and CDR2 is SYDVKM in the germline V gene. The CDR3 has 15 amino acids. In DNA, the CDR3 is TGTGCCAGCAGTTACTACTCCGGGACCAATTACGAGCAGTACTTC. Translating gives CASSYYSGTNYEQYF.

The sample holds many counts of this clonotype. Within a library made for alpha chains, this beta chain is off target, and its count is uninformative. The chain employs TRBV10-3 and TRBJ2-2; 7 nucleotides agree with TRBD2. J was trimmed by 4 bases and V by 1 base; bases with no gene match: 6. The CDR3 spans 16 residues. Germline V gene data show CDR1 as ENHRY and CDR2 as SYGVKD. The CDR3 is CAISEWGGGSTGELFF. Written as DNA, the CDR3 is TGTGCCATCAGTGAGTGGGGGGGAGGCTCCACCGGGGAGCTGTTTTTT.

Note on this clonotype: A much larger clone differs from this one at a single base, so this may be a read error. Because the library targeted alpha chains, this beta chain is an off-target read whose size means little. The rearrangement links TRBV27 to TRBJ2-7; the match to TRBD1 covers 9 bases. Per germline, CDR1 MNHEY and CDR2 SMNVEV (reference sequence). The CDR3 is 14 residues long. The CDR3 here is CAGSYRGPESEQYF. The CDR3 bases are TGTGCCGGCAGTTACAGGGGGCCAGAAAGCGAGCAGTACTTC.

This clonotype was counted a few times. A library prepared for alpha chains yielded this beta chain as an off-target read; its size is of little meaning. This chain uses TRBV18 with TRBJ2-3, with D uncertain. There are 16 residues in the CDR3. CDR1 and CDR2 from the germline V gene are KGHSH and LQKENI. Trimming pared 0 bases from V and 1 base from J, leaving 11 bases between. CDR3 residues: CASSPPGWVGTDTQYF. The CDR3 DNA follows: TGTGCCAGCTCACCACCGGGATGGGTGGGCACAGATACGCAGTATTTT.

This clonotype came up many times. Found in a library prepared for alpha chains, this beta chain is an off-target read, and its abundance has little meaning. The chain employs TRBV14 and TRBJ2-1, with TRBD2 as a possible D gene (6 bases). Germline V gene sequence: CDR1 SGHDN, CDR2 FVKESK. Trimming pared 5 bases from V and 10 bases from J, leaving 12 bases between. CDR3 size: 12 residues. The CDR3 sequence is CASSKNSGEQFF. The DNA of the CDR3 is TGTGCCAGCAGCAAAAACAGCGGGGAGCAGTTCTTC.

At least ten counts were recorded for this clonotype. The library was prepared for alpha chains; this beta chain is a stray read, so its frequency means little. This sequence joins TRBV7-9 and TRBJ2-5; D is perhaps TRBD1 (6 bases). Trimming stripped 5 bases from V and 5 bases from J, with 15 bases between. Germline CDR1 SEHNR, CDR2 FQNEAQ (reference sequence). This CDR3 spans 14 amino acids. CDR3 sequence (DNA): TGTGCCAGCAGCAAAAAGGGGGATCAGGAGACCCAGTACTTC. Translation gives CASSKKGDQETQYF.

This clonotype came up many times. The library was built for alpha chains, so this beta chain is an off-target read and its size means little. The V call is TRBV12-3 or TRBV12-4, the J call TRBJ1-1; D unclear. V shed 7 bases and J shed 7 bases, with 10 bases lying between them. CDR3 length: 11 residues. CDR3 in DNA: TGTGCCAGCACCTCCTGGTATGAAGCTTTCTTT. It is translated as CASTSWYEAFF.

This clonotype was observed many times. This beta chain came through as a stray read in a library set up for alpha chains, and its size says little. The CDR3 sequence is CASSQPGQSYEQYF. CDR3 bases: TGTGCCAGCAGTCAACCGGGACAGTCCTACGAGCAGTACTTC. This rearrangement joins TRBV28 to TRBJ2-7; the match to TRBD1 covers 7 bases. After removal of 5 bases from V and 1 base from J, the junction contained 5 bases not matched to a gene. Germline CDR1 and CDR2: MDHEN and SYDVKM. CDR3 length: 14 residues.

On this clonotype: The library was designed around alpha chains, so this beta chain is a stray read whose abundance carries little weight. This chain uses TRBV20-1 with TRBJ1-5; 10 nucleotides match TRBD1. V gave up 5 bases and J gave up 5 bases; unmatched junction bases: 6. Germline CDR1 reads DFQATT; CDR2 reads SNEGSKA (reference sequence). The CDR3 covers 14 residues. The CDR3 coding sequence is TGCAGTGCTGGGGACAGGGGACTTTATCAGCCCCAGCATTTT. Protein: CSAGDRGLYQPQHF.

Comments on this clonotype: This beta chain is an unintended read in a library built for alpha chains; its size means little. The chain couples TRBV3-1 to TRBJ2-3, with 14 bases fitting TRBD2. The junction had 4 bases not matched to a gene; V was cut back by 4 bases and J by 7 bases. In germline, CDR1 is LGHDT, CDR2 YNNKEL (reference sequence). The CDR3 consists of 15 residues. The CDR3 nucleotides are TGTGCCAGCAGCCCTGGACTAGCGGGGGGATATACGCAGTATTTT. This sequence encodes CASSPGLAGGYTQYF.

Many counts were recorded for this clonotype. Since it is a stray read in a library aimed at alpha chains, this beta chain has a size that is not meaningful. V is TRBV5-4 and J is TRBJ2-5, with 8 positions matching TRBD2. The CDR3 spans 16 residues. V was clipped by 4 bases and J by 5 bases; unmatched bases: 13. Germline V lookup: CDR1 SGHNT, CDR2 YYREEE (reference sequence). CDR3 DNA sequence: TGTGCCAGCAGCAGCTTGTCGGGAGGGCATCGGGAGACCCAGTACTTC. It specifies CASSSLSGGHRETQYF.

This clonotype was seen at least ten times. The library was prepared for alpha chains; this beta chain is a stray read, so its frequency means little. The CDR3 DNA reads TGCAGCGTTGAAAAGTGGGACACTGAAGCTTTCTTT. It codes for CSVEKWDTEAFF. The V and J genes are TRBV29-1 and TRBJ1-1; D uncertain. This CDR3 region has 12 residues. V was cut by 2 bases and J by 3 bases, with 7 bases left in between. CDR1 is SQVTM and CDR2 is ANQGSEA in the germline V gene. The full variable domain, its missing parts supplied by reference TRBV29-1 and TRBJ1-1, is SAVISQKPSRDICQRGTSLTIQCQVDSQVTMMFWYRQQPGQSLTLIATANQGSEATYESGFVIDKFPISRPNLTFSTLTVSNMSPEDSSIYLCSVEKWDTEAFFGQGTRLTVV.

There are many counts of this clonotype. Because this beta chain is a stray read in a library intended to capture alpha chains, its abundance should not be given much weight. The chain has TRBV6-1 and TRBJ2-1; 8 bases map to TRBD1. The germline V gene has CDR1 MNHNS and CDR2 SASEGT. The CDR3 contains 15 residues. V was clipped by 6 bases and J by 0 bases; unmatched bases: 4. CDR3 coding DNA: TGTGCCAGCAGAGCTACAGGGGGCTCCTACAATGAGCAGTTCTTC. Residues: CASRATGGSYNEQFF.

This clonotype ranks as medium-sized. This beta chain is a stray sequence in a library constructed for alpha chains; its clone size is not meaningful. The chain links TRBV20-1 to TRBJ1-1, with D possibly being TRBD1 (6 bases). Germline-derived CDR1 and CDR2 are DFQATT and SNEGSKA (reference sequence). Between the trimmed V and J ends, which lost 6 bases and 4 bases, there was a span of 12 bases. This CDR3 spans 12 amino acids. Written as DNA, the CDR3 is TGCAGTGCACCGTCGGGGGCCACTGAAGCTTTCTTT. It specifies CSAPSGATEAFF.

The sample holds many counts of this clonotype. Because the library targeted alpha chains, this beta chain is an off-target read whose size means little. The gene calls are TRBV5-4 and TRBJ2-3, with TRBD1 as a possible D gene (5 bases). CDR3 length equals 15 residues. Trimming stripped 2 bases from V and 4 bases from J, with 14 bases between. Per germline, CDR1 SGHNT and CDR2 YYREEE (reference sequence). Here the CDR3 reads CASSLGRDLPDTQYF. The CDR3 nucleotides read TGTGCCAGCAGCTTAGGCAGGGATCTCCCAGATACGCAGTATTTT.

Judged by abundance, this clonotype is large (0.1 to 1%). Being off target in a library aimed at alpha chains, this beta chain has a size of little meaning. The CDR3 reads CSAPGATYEQYF. CDR3 DNA: TGCAGTGCCCCGGGGGCGACGTACGAGCAGTACTTC. The gene calls are TRBV20-1 and TRBJ2-7, with D possibly called TRBD1 or TRBD2 (6 bases each). There are 12 residues in the CDR3. With 6 bases removed from V and 4 bases from J, the gap between germline ends came to 13 bases. The germline V gene encodes CDR1 DFQATT and CDR2 SNEGSKA (reference sequence).

In its sample, this clonotype was seen many times. A library prepared for alpha chains yielded this beta chain as an off-target read; its size is of little meaning. This chain uses TRBV28 with TRBJ1-5; D is possibly TRBD1 (6 bases). This CDR3 region has 12 residues. Germline CDR1 reads MDHEN; CDR2 reads SYDVKM. Trimming stripped 2 bases from V and 9 bases from J, with 8 bases between. The CDR3 nucleotides read TGTGCCAGCAGTTTACGGGGGCTGCCCCAGCATTTT. Its protein product is CASSLRGLPQHF.

This clonotype was counted at least ten times. As an off-target read in a library built for alpha chains, this beta chain has a frequency of little significance. The chain is built from TRBV5-8 and TRBJ2-3, with D possibly called TRBD1 or TRBD2 (5 bases each). Trimming cost V 0 bases and J 8 bases, with 13 bases left between them. The germline gives CDR1 SGHTS, CDR2 YDEGEE. This CDR3 has 14 residues. The chain's CDR3 is CASSLARKGPTQYF. The CDR3, as DNA: TGTGCCAGCAGCTTGGCACGTAAGGGACCTACGCAGTATTTT.

A remark on this clonotype: This beta chain is off target for a library built for alpha chains, so its abundance means little. This rearrangement joins TRBV12-3 or TRBV12-4 to TRBJ1-1; the match to TRBD1 covers 9 bases. The length of the CDR3 is 16 residues. The V segment lost 5 bases and the J segment 0 bases; nucleotides outside the gene matches: 7. The CDR3 region is CASSPGQGRMNTEAFF. CDR3 bases: TGTGCCAGCAGTCCGGGACAGGGTCGCATGAACACTGAAGCTTTCTTT.

This clonotype was observed many times. This beta chain is a stray sequence in a library constructed for alpha chains; its clone size is not meaningful. The J gene is TRBJ2-3, the V gene TRBV7-6; 8 bases fit TRBD1. The CDR3 runs 16 residues. Germline CDR1 is SGHVS and CDR2 is FNYEAQ. J was trimmed by 5 bases and V by 4 bases; bases with no gene match: 11. The CDR3 region is CASSSGNRGRGDTQYF. In nucleotides, the CDR3 is TGTGCCAGCAGCTCTGGGAACAGGGGGAGAGGAGATACGCAGTATTTT.

This clonotype has at least ten counts. This beta chain is off target for a library built for alpha chains, so its abundance means little. The rearrangement links TRBV20-1 to TRBJ2-3; 10 bases are a match to TRBD2. The CDR3 is 16 residues long. CDR1 is DFQATT, CDR2 SNEGSKA, per germline (reference sequence). The V segment lost 0 bases and the J segment 0 bases; nucleotides outside the gene matches: 3. CDR3 sequence reads: CSARDVTSGSTDTQYF. Here the CDR3 DNA reads TGCAGTGCTAGAGATGTGACTAGCGGGAGCACAGATACGCAGTATTTT.

This clonotype was counted at least ten times. The size of this beta chain means little, since it is a stray read in a library made for alpha chains. The genes are TRBV19 and TRBJ2-7; 7 bases are a match to TRBD1. Germline loops: CDR1 LNHDA, CDR2 SQIVND (reference sequence). The length of the CDR3 is 13 residues. The V gene end was trimmed by 3 bases and the J gene end by 5 bases; junction bases not matched to a gene: 4. CDR3 sequence (DNA): TGTGCCAGTAGTATGAACAGGGGAAACGAGCAGTACTTC. Translated: CASSMNRGNEQYF.